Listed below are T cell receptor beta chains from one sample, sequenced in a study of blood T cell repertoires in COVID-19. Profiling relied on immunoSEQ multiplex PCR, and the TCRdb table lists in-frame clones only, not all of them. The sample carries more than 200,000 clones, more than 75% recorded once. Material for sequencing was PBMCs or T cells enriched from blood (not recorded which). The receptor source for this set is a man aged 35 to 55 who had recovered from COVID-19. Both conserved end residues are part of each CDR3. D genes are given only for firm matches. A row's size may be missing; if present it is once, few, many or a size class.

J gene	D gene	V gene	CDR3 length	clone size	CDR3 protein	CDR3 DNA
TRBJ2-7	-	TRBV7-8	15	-	CASSPGHGISYEQYF	TGTGCCAGCAGCCCCGGACATGGAATATCCTACGAGCAGTACTTC
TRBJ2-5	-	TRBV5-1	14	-	CASSQQGAGETQYF	TGCGCCAGCAGCCAACAGGGCGCGGGAGAGACCCAGTACTTC
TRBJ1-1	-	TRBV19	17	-	CASSIGRSTSLNTEAFF	TGTGCCAGTAGTATAGGACGGAGTACCAGCTTGAACACTGAAGCTTTCTTT
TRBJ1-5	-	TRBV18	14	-	CASSPEYSNQPQHF	TGTGCCAGCTCACCAGAGTATAGCAATCAGCCCCAGCATTTT
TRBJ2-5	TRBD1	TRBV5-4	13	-	CASSQTGEETQYF	TGTGCCAGCAGCCAGACAGGGGAAGAGACCCAGTACTTC
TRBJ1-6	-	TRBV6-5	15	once	CASSPDRGTNSPLHF	TGTGCCAGCAGCCCCGATCGGGGTACGAATTCACCCCTCCACTTT
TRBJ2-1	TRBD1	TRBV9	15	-	CASSARDRGTNEQFF	TGTGCCAGCAGCGCCCGGGACAGGGGCACCAATGAGCAGTTCTTC
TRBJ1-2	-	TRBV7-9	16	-	CASSPDTAPIQYGYTF	TGTGCCAGCAGCCCTGACACCGCCCCGATCCAATATGGCTACACCTTC
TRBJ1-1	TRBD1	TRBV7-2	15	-	CASSARQGRTLEAFF	TGTGCCAGCAGCGCACGACAGGGTCGAACGCTTGAAGCTTTCTTT
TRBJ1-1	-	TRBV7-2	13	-	CASSLDGGEEAFF	TGTGCCAGCAGCTTAGACGGGGGGGAAGAAGCTTTCTTT
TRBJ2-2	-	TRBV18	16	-	CASSPPSQSNTGELFF	TGTGCCAGCTCACCACCGTCGCAGTCGAACACCGGGGAGCTGTTTTTT
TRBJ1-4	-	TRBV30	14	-	CAWSSAPTGMKLFF	TGTGCCTGGAGTTCCGCCCCTACAGGGATGAAACTGTTTTTT
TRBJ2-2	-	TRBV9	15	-	CASSVLQGATGELFF	TGTGCCAGCAGCGTACTTCAGGGCGCCACCGGGGAGCTGTTTTTT
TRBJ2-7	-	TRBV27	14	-	CASSPTTLPSEQYF	TGTGCCAGCAGTCCAACCACCCTTCCTAGCGAGCAGTACTTC
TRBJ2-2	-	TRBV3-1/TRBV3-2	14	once	CASSQGGNTGELFF	TGTGCCAGCAGCCAGGGGGGGAACACCGGGGAGCTGTTTTTT
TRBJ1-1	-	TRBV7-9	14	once	CASSLAAADTEAFF	TGTGCCAGCAGCTTAGCGGCAGCGGACACTGAAGCTTTCTTT
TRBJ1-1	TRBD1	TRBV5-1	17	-	CASSLSRTGNRNTEAFF	TGCGCCAGCAGCTTGTCCCGGACAGGGAATAGGAACACTGAAGCTTTCTTT
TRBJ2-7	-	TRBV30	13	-	CAWSVRQPPEQYF	TGTGCCTGGAGTGTACGACAGCCTCCCGAGCAGTACTTC
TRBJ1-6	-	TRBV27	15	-	CASSPATFYNSPLHF	TGTGCCAGCAGTCCCGCGACATTTTATAATTCACCCCTCCACTTT
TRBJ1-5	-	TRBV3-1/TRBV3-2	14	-	CASSDRSSNQPQHF	TGTGCCAGCAGCGACAGGAGCAGCAATCAGCCCCAGCATTTT
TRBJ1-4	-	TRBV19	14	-	CATGSGGTNEKLFF	TGTGCCACCGGATCGGGAGGAACTAATGAAAAACTGTTTTTT
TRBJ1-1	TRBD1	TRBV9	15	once	CASSERTGRSTEAFF	TGTGCCAGCAGCGAACGGACAGGACGATCAACTGAAGCTTTCTTT
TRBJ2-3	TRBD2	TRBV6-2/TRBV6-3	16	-	CASSWRRAGGTDTQYF	TGTGCCAGCAGTTGGAGAAGAGCGGGGGGAACAGATACGCAGTATTTT
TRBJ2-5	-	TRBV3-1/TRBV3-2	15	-	CASSQDPGIGETQYF	TGTGCCAGCAGCCAAGATCCGGGGATCGGAGAGACCCAGTACTTC
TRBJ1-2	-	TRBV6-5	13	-	CASSYDGMEGYTF	TGTGCCAGCAGTTACGACGGAATGGAGGGCTACACCTTC
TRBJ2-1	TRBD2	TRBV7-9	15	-	CASSPPGLEWNEQFF	TGTGCCAGCAGCCCACCGGGACTAGAGTGGAATGAGCAGTTCTTC
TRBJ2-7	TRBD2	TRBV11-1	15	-	CASSSGLAGGYEQYF	TGTGCCAGCAGCTCCGGACTAGCGGGAGGATACGAGCAGTACTTC
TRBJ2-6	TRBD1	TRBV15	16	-	CATSSTDRAAANVLTF	TGTGCCACCAGCAGTACTGACAGGGCTGCGGCCAACGTCCTGACTTTC
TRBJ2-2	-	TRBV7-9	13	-	CASSPWGAGELFF	TGTGCCAGCAGCCCCTGGGGGGCCGGGGAGCTGTTTTTT
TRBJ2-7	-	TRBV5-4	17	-	CASSLSGKAGRSHEQYF	TGTGCCAGCAGCTTGTCGGGGAAGGCGGGAAGGTCACACGAGCAGTACTTC
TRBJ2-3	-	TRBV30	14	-	CAWSGGDGTDTQYF	TGTGCCTGGAGTGGAGGTGATGGCACAGATACGCAGTATTTT
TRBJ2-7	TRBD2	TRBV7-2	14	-	CASSLNSGGDEQYF	TGTGCCAGCAGCTTAAACAGCGGGGGGGACGAGCAGTACTTC
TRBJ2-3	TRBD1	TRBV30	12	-	CAWRQTGGTSYF	TGTGCCTGGAGGCAGACAGGGGGCACGTCTTATTTT
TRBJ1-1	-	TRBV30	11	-	CAWNGNTEAFF	TGTGCCTGGAACGGGAACACTGAAGCTTTCTTT
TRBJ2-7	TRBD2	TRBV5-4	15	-	CASSFSAGVAYEQYF	TGTGCCAGCAGCTTCTCAGCGGGAGTCGCTTACGAGCAGTACTTC
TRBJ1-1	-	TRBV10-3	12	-	CAISESGTGLWF	TGTGCCATCAGTGAGTCCGGGACTGGCCTGTGGTTT
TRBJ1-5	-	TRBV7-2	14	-	CASSLGQTDQPQHF	TGTGCCAGCAGCTTAGGACAGACGGATCAGCCCCAGCATTTT
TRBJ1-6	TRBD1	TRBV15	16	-	CATSGPGQGVESPLHF	TGTGCCACCAGCGGCCCGGGACAGGGTGTGGAATCACCCCTCCACTTT
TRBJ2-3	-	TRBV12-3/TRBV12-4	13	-	CASSLSGADTQYF	TGTGCCAGCAGTTTATCGGGTGCAGATACGCAGTATTTT
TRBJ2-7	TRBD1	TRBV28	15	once	CASSTDVGQGGEQYF	TGTGCCAGCAGCACCGACGTGGGACAGGGGGGCGAGCAGTACTTC
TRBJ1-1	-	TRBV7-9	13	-	CASSLRGNTEAFF	TGTGCCAGCAGCCTTAGAGGGAACACTGAAGCTTTCTTT
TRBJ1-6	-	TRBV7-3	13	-	CASSLGAQSPLHF	TGTGCCAGCAGCTTAGGGGCGCAGTCACCCCTCCACTTT
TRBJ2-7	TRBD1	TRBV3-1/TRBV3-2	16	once	CASSHGSGQGAGEQYF	TGTGCCAGCAGCCACGGTTCGGGGCAGGGGGCGGGGGAGCAGTACTTC
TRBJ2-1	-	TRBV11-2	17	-	CASRQWGKLAPYNEQFF	TGTGCCAGCAGGCAGTGGGGAAAACTAGCCCCTTACAATGAGCAGTTCTTC
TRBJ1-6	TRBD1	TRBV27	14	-	CASSPDRGGSPLHF	TGTGCCAGCAGTCCAGACAGGGGAGGTTCACCCCTCCACTTT
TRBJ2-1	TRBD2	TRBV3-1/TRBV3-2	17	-	CASSPRLAGAFKNEQFF	TGTGCCAGCAGCCCGCGACTAGCGGGAGCTTTTAAGAATGAGCAGTTCTTC
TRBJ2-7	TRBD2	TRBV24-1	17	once	CATSDSNGIRGSYEQYF	TGTGCCACCAGTGATTCAAATGGAATTCGCGGGAGCTACGAGCAGTACTTC
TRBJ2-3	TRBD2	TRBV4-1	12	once	CASSQGGTAQYF	TGCGCCAGCAGCCAGGGGGGGACGGCGCAGTATTTT
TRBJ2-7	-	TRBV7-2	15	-	CASSQSSSGNHEQYF	TGTGCCAGCAGCCAGAGTAGTTCAGGAAACCACGAGCAGTACTTC
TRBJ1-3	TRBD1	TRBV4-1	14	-	CASSPGGSGNTIYF	TGCGCCAGCAGCCCAGGGGGCTCTGGAAACACCATATATTTT
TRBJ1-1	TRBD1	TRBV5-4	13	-	CASSLDRATEAFF	TGTGCCAGCAGCCTGGACAGGGCCACTGAAGCTTTCTTT
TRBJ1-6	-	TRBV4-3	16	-	CASSQDLSRYNSPLHF	TGCGCCAGCAGCCAAGATTTGAGCCGGTATAATTCACCCCTCCACTTT
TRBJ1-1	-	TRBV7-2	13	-	CASSFSRNTEAFF	TGTGCCAGCAGCTTTTCGAGGAACACTGAAGCTTTCTTT
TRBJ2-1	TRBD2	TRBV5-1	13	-	CASSAGLAPEKFF	TGCGCCAGCAGCGCGGGACTAGCGCCCGAAAAGTTCTTC
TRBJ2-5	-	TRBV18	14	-	CASSPGGRQETQYF	TGTGCCAGCTCACCAGGGGGCCGCCAAGAGACCCAGTACTTC